The 5 T cell receptor beta chains reported below all come from one sample, sequenced in a study of cytomegalovirus exposure and HLA in healthy donors. The study ran its PCR with 60 Vbeta and 13 Jbeta primers. Profiling relied on immunoSEQ multiplex PCR, and the TCRdb table lists in-frame clones only, not all of them. The data contain about 120,000 clones, around 81% of them singletons. Sequencing was performed on PBMCs. These TCRs come from a woman in her 40s in good health and CMV-seronegative.

The chain recombines TRBV6-1 with TRBJ2-1; 12 bases are a match to TRBD2. This CDR3 region has 17 residues. Germline CDR1 and CDR2: MNHNS and SASEGT. The V segment lost 2 bases and the J segment 6 bases; nucleotides outside the gene matches: 8. CDR3 DNA sequence: TGTGCCAGCAGTGAATGGGCTAGCGGGGGGGCCGGCAATGAGCAGTTCTTC. Its protein is CASSEWASGGAGNEQFF.

This chain links TRBV10-2 with TRBJ2-2, with 9 bases identical to TRBD2. This CDR3 is built from 14 residues. Trimming cost V 4 bases and J 7 bases; bases outside gene matches: 4. Germline V gives CDR1 WSHSY, CDR2 SAAADI. CDR3 amino acids: CASSAQRGDGELFF. The DNA of the CDR3 is TGCGCCAGCAGTGCCCAGCGGGGGGACGGGGAGCTGTTTTTT.

This chain connects TRBV5-8 to TRBJ1-2, with TRBD1 as a possible D gene (6 bases). This CDR3 region has 14 residues. Trimming left V 4 bases short and J 0 bases short, with 10 bases between. The germline gives CDR1 SGHTS, CDR2 YDEGEE. CDR3 sequence reads: CASSGDTANYGYTF. The CDR3, as DNA: TGTGCCAGCAGCGGGGACACTGCTAACTATGGCTACACCTTC.

The CDR3 reads CASRRELNANTGELFF. The CDR3 coding sequence is TGTGCCAGCAGACGGGAACTCAACGCGAACACCGGGGAGCTGTTTTTT. V gene TRBV5-4 combines with J gene TRBJ2-2, with a weak D call TRBD2 (5 bases). The CDR3 is made up of 16 amino acids. V was pared by 5 bases and J by 0 bases, with 14 bases between. From germline, CDR1 is SGHNT and CDR2 YYREEE (reference sequence).

The chain combines TRBV30 with TRBJ1-4, with D maybe TRBD1 (6 bases). The CDR3 has 15 amino acids. The V end lost 3 bases, the J end lost 4 bases, and 15 bases lay between the germline ends. Looked up from germline, CDR1 is GTSNPN and CDR2 is SVGIG (reference sequence). CDR3 sequence reads: CAWSLTGPINEKLFF. CDR3 bases: TGTGCCTGGAGCCTTACAGGGCCAATTAATGAAAAACTGTTTTTT. Based on the CDR3 plus reference TRBV30 and TRBJ1-4, the full variable domain is SQTIHQWPATLVQPVGSPLSLECTVEGTSNPNLYWYRQAAGRGLQLLFYSVGIGQISSEVPQNLSASRPQDRQFILSSKKLLLSDSGFYLCAWSLTGPINEKLFFGSGTQLSVL.